This T cell receptor beta chain was retrieved from a study of blood T cell repertoires in COVID-19 (dated by TCRdb to the early 2020s). In terms of the full investigation: Samples from collaborators originated in the United States, Italy and Spain and spanned both the acute and convalescent phases of COVID-19. The samples were drawn from the first 160 participants of the ongoing ImmuneRACE study and from 950 to 1,500 subjects provided by 6 global collaborators. The repertoires were released in a freely available public database meant as a resource for research on the immune response to SARS-CoV-2. The material from the prospective study consisted of cDNA or gDNA derived from T cells, B-cell-depleted T cells, or PBMCs. A de-identified subject ID, COVID-19 status, age in years and sex were almost always included in the sample metadata. HLA class I and class II types, where available, came from metadata supplied by the sample provider rather than from assay-based typing. Subjects who had been exposed to COVID-19, were actively infected with it, or had recovered from it provided the deeply sampled blood TCRbeta repertoires that made up the dataset.

Of note for this clone: Which antigen it targets is not known. Base qualities were left out, and no much larger clone turns up one base away.

TCRbeta CDR3 regions were amplified from genomic DNA by means of the immunoSEQ Assay, a bias-controlled multiplex PCR. Processing in the source paper ran as follows. Within the assay, amplification of reference gene primers was used to estimate how many nucleated cells each sample contained. Sequence reads were collapsed and filtered to measure the absolute abundance of every unique TCRbeta CDR3 rearrangement. For each sample, productive Simpson clonality was calculated as the square root of Simpson's diversity index over productive rearrangements. Sourced from immuneACCESS, this table was stored by TCRdb with only in-frame sequences that have V and J called. A share of the clones is absent; for the studies checked, an unresolved V gene accounts for under half, and the remainder has no known explanation. V, J and clone size are those of that table, while D and trimming were read from the DNA. The sample yields over 110,000 clones; 75% to 85% were counted once. The top ten hold roughly 3.6% of the sample.

Samples from volunteer blood donors who had recovered from COVID-19 were contributed by a second Seattle source. The collaborating institutions used their own protocols to collect whole blood in K2EDTA tubes. For TCRbeta analysis, collaborator samples were shipped as frozen whole blood, as isolated PBMCs, or as DNA extracted from either sample type. V ends up 6 bases short and J 6 bases short, with an unmatched junction base count of 6. Taken from cysteine to phenylalanine, the CDR3 has 13 residues. The read is trimmed to its CDR3 DNA, 39 bases read in frame from base 1. Via the germline V gene (reference sequence), CDR1 is PRHDT and CDR2 FYEKMQ. General conclusions and limits of the study: The amount of clinical and demographic metadata varied by source and participant and was provided uncurated.

The V gene is TRBV13 and the J gene is TRBJ1-2, with 8 bases matching TRBD1. Sequencing input: peripheral blood. This TCR came from a man between 65 and 85 years old who had recovered from COVID-19. Read as DNA, the sequence is TGTGCCAGCAGAACAGGGGGTTTCGATGGCTACACCTTC. The resulting protein is CASRTGGFDGYTF.